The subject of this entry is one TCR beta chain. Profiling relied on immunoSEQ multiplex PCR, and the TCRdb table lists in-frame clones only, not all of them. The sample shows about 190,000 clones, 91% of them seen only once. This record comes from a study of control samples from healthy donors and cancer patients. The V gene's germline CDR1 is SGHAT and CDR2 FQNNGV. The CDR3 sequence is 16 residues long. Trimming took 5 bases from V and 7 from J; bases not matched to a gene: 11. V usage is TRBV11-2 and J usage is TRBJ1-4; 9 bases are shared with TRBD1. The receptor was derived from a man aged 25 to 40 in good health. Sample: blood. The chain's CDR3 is CASSKEQGALSEKLFF. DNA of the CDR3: TGTGCCAGCAGCAAGGAACAGGGGGCGCTGAGTGAAAAACTGTTTTTT. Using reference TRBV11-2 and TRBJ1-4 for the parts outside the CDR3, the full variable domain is EAGVAQSPRYKIIEKRQSVAFWCNPISGHATLYWYQQILGQGPKLLIQFQNNGVVDDSQLPKDRFSAERLKGVDSTLKIQPAKLEDSAVYLCASSKEQGALSEKLFFGSGTQLSVL.